These T cell receptor beta chains were read from a single sample in a study of T cells in Graves' hyperthyroidism and ophthalmopathy. Each CDR3 protein gets one entry after TCRdb re-called the multiplex PCR reads with MiXCR. The sample yields 500,000 to 750,000 distinct CDR3 sequences, around 14% seen once. Material for sequencing was blood. The source of these receptors is a woman in her twenties or thirties with Graves' hyperthyroidism. Both conserved end residues are part of each CDR3. Each record gives: CDR3 protein, CDR3 DNA, V gene, J gene, clone size, D gene. The D gene is left open where the match is weak. Rows may omit the clone size; those that give it use once, few, many or a size class.

CDR3: CAIRAQGQETQYF
DNA: TGTGCCATCAGAGCACAGGGTCAAGAGACCCAGTACTTC
V: TRBV10-3
J: TRBJ2-5
size: few
D: -

CDR3: CATSDLGDSYNEQFF
DNA: TGTGCCACCAGTGATTTGGGGGATTCGTACAATGAGCAGTTCTTC
V: TRBV24-1
J: TRBJ2-1
size: many
D: -

CDR3: CASSLEVGGGNQPQHF
DNA: TGTGCCAGCAGCTTAGAGGTGGGCGGGGGCAACCAGCCCCAGCATTTT
V: TRBV7-9
J: TRBJ1-5
size: many
D: -

CDR3: CATSDPSGLAGGPGELFF
DNA: TGTGCCACCAGTGACCCGAGCGGACTAGCGGGAGGTCCCGGGGAGCTGTTTTTT
V: TRBV24-1
J: TRBJ2-2
size: few
D: TRBD2

CDR3: CASSQLAGAETQYF
DNA: TGTGCCAGCAGTCAGCTAGCGGGAGCAGAGACCCAGTACTTC
V: TRBV7-9
J: TRBJ2-5
size: many
D: TRBD2

CDR3: CASSQRASGSTGSYEQYF
DNA: TGCGCCAGCAGCCAGAGGGCTAGCGGGAGTACGGGTTCCTACGAGCAGTACTTC
V: TRBV4-1
J: TRBJ2-7
size: many
D: TRBD2

CDR3: CASSFGDRLMNTEAFF
DNA: TGTGCCAGCAGTTTTGGGGACAGGTTAATGAACACTGAAGCTTTCTTT
V: TRBV12-3/TRBV12-4
J: TRBJ1-1
size: many
D: TRBD1

CDR3: CASSSLSPNTEAFF
DNA: TGTGCCAGCAGCTCCCTGTCCCCGAACACTGAAGCTTTCTTT
V: TRBV3-1
J: TRBJ1-1
size: many
D: -

CDR3: CASSYPGQGSDTQYF
DNA: TGCGCCAGCAGCTACCCGGGACAGGGGTCAGATACGCAGTATTTT
V: TRBV5-1
J: TRBJ2-3
size: -
D: TRBD1

CDR3: CASSEPPSSSYEQYF
DNA: TGTGCCAGCAGTGAACCCCCCTCAAGCTCCTACGAGCAGTACTTC
V: TRBV6-1
J: TRBJ2-7
size: many
D: -

CDR3: CASSGRAGEIHEQYF
DNA: TGTGCCAGCAGCGGTCGAGCGGGAGAGATCCACGAGCAGTACTTC
V: TRBV7-2
J: TRBJ2-7
size: -
D: TRBD2

CDR3: CASSEVAGGGQPQHF
DNA: TGTGCCAGCAGTGAAGTAGCAGGGGGAGGTCAGCCCCAGCATTTT
V: TRBV6-1
J: TRBJ1-5
size: -
D: TRBD1

CDR3: CASSYFNEQYF
DNA: TGTGCCAGCAGTTACTTCAACGAGCAGTACTTC
V: TRBV6-5
J: TRBJ2-7
size: many
D: -

CDR3: CASSTGADTQYF
DNA: TGCGCCAGCAGTACAGGTGCAGATACGCAGTATTTT
V: TRBV5-1
J: TRBJ2-3
size: many
D: -

CDR3: CASSRGGTGANVLTF
DNA: TGTGCCAGCAGCCGGGGGGGAACAGGGGCCAACGTCCTGACTTTC
V: TRBV11-2
J: TRBJ2-6
size: few
D: TRBD2

CDR3: CASRNSDTQYF
DNA: TGTGCCAGCAGGAATTCAGATACGCAGTATTTT
V: TRBV4-2
J: TRBJ2-3
size: many
D: -

CDR3: CSARASGSSYEQYF
DNA: TGCAGTGCTAGAGCTAGCGGTAGCTCCTACGAGCAGTACTTC
V: TRBV20-1
J: TRBJ2-7
size: many
D: TRBD2

CDR3: CASSYTAQGFSTDTQYF
DNA: TGTGCCAGCAGTTACACCGCACAGGGGTTCAGCACAGATACGCAGTATTTT
V: TRBV6-1
J: TRBJ2-3
size: few
D: TRBD1

CDR3: CASSLSGYKVGDAFF
DNA: TGTGCCAGCAGTTTATCAGGTTACAAGGTGGGAGACGCTTTCTTT
V: TRBV12-3/TRBV12-4
J: TRBJ1-1
size: many
D: -

CDR3: CSASHDTGLNGELFF
DNA: TGCAGTGCTTCGCATGACACAGGACTTAACGGGGAGCTGTTTTTT
V: TRBV20-1
J: TRBJ2-2
size: -
D: -

CDR3: CASSLPPGSGGIYNEQFF
DNA: TGTGCCAGCAGCTTACCGCCTGGGAGCGGGGGGATTTACAATGAGCAGTTCTTC
V: TRBV13
J: TRBJ2-1
size: many
D: TRBD2

CDR3: CATRRGNGPQETQYF
DNA: TGTGCCACCAGAAGGGGCAACGGGCCCCAAGAGACCCAGTACTTC
V: TRBV6-2/TRBV6-3
J: TRBJ2-5
size: few
D: -

CDR3: CSVRAGGANVLTF
DNA: TGCAGCGTTCGGGCTGGTGGGGCCAACGTCCTGACTTTC
V: TRBV29-1
J: TRBJ2-6
size: few
D: -

CDR3: CASSLQSGMMETQYF
DNA: TGTGCCAGCAGCTTACAAAGTGGTATGATGGAGACCCAGTACTTC
V: TRBV7-3
J: TRBJ2-5
size: -
D: -

CDR3: CASSPIVGTDTQYF
DNA: TGCGCCAGCAGCCCCATAGTGGGGACAGATACGCAGTATTTT
V: TRBV5-1
J: TRBJ2-3
size: few
D: -

CDR3: CAISGQGRDTQYF
DNA: TGTGCCATCAGTGGACAGGGGAGGGATACGCAGTATTTT
V: TRBV10-3
J: TRBJ2-3
size: many
D: TRBD1

CDR3: CAIKGDRKNTEAFF
DNA: TGTGCCATCAAGGGGGACAGGAAGAACACTGAAGCTTTCTTT
V: TRBV10-3
J: TRBJ1-1
size: -
D: TRBD1

CDR3: CASSLGAWSEQFF
DNA: TGCGCCAGCAGCCTGGGGGCATGGTCCGAGCAGTTCTTC
V: TRBV7-3
J: TRBJ2-1
size: -
D: -

CDR3: CSARRGGSGANVLTF
DNA: TGCAGTGCTAGGCGAGGGGGCTCTGGGGCCAACGTCCTGACTTTC
V: TRBV20-1
J: TRBJ2-6
size: many
D: -

CDR3: CASSPVEGEDEAWNTIYF
DNA: TGTGCCAGCAGTCCGGTTGAGGGCGAGGATGAGGCATGGAACACCATATATTTT
V: TRBV6-1
J: TRBJ1-3
size: few
D: -

CDR3: CASSLGAGGLYEQYF
DNA: TGTGCCAGCAGTTTAGGGGCAGGGGGCCTCTACGAGCAGTACTTC
V: TRBV27
J: TRBJ2-7
size: many
D: TRBD1

CDR3: CASSQGAGDMTYEQYF
DNA: TGCGCCAGCAGCCAAGGGGCGGGGGATATGACCTACGAGCAGTACTTC
V: TRBV4-3
J: TRBJ2-7
size: -
D: TRBD2

CDR3: CASSQGGRTANQPQHF
DNA: TGCGCCAGCAGCCAAGGAGGTAGGACAGCCAATCAGCCCCAGCATTTT
V: TRBV4-1
J: TRBJ1-5
size: once
D: -

CDR3: CASSLAPTSGALYEQYF
DNA: TGTGCCAGCAGCTTAGCCCCGACTAGCGGGGCTCTCTACGAGCAGTACTTC
V: TRBV7-9
J: TRBJ2-7
size: -
D: TRBD2

CDR3: CASSSGQGEYGYTF
DNA: TGTGCCAGCAGCTCGGGACAGGGAGAATATGGCTACACCTTC
V: TRBV7-2
J: TRBJ1-2
size: many
D: TRBD1

CDR3: CATSDLTAGELFF
DNA: TGTGCCACCAGTGATTTGACTGCCGGGGAGCTGTTTTTT
V: TRBV24-1
J: TRBJ2-2
size: -
D: -

CDR3: CASSLGSAANTGELFF
DNA: TGTGCCAGCAGCTTAGGAAGTGCAGCAAACACCGGGGAGCTGTTTTTT
V: TRBV11-3
J: TRBJ2-2
size: once
D: -

CDR3: CAWTPGKSNQPQHF
DNA: TGTGCCTGGACGCCAGGGAAGAGCAATCAGCCCCAGCATTTT
V: TRBV30
J: TRBJ1-5
size: many
D: -

CDR3: CASSGGVQDLYGYTF
DNA: TGCGCCAGCAGCGGAGGTGTCCAAGACCTCTATGGCTACACCTTC
V: TRBV5-1
J: TRBJ1-2
size: few
D: -

CDR3: CASSLAPNYGYTF
DNA: TGTGCCAGCAGCTTAGCGCCTAACTATGGCTACACCTTC
V: TRBV11-2
J: TRBJ1-2
size: many
D: -

CDR3: CASSFGLDPGDTQYF
DNA: TGTGCCAGCAGCTTCGGTCTAGACCCTGGAGATACGCAGTATTTT
V: TRBV7-2
J: TRBJ2-3
size: few
D: -

CDR3: CASSQGNGYQETQYF
DNA: TGTGCCAGCAGCCAAGGAAACGGGTACCAAGAGACCCAGTACTTC
V: TRBV3-1
J: TRBJ2-5
size: many
D: -

CDR3: CASSLLAGGLGSTDTQYF
DNA: TGTGCCAGCAGTTTACTAGCGGGGGGCCTAGGGAGCACAGATACGCAGTATTTT
V: TRBV12-3/TRBV12-4
J: TRBJ2-3
size: -
D: TRBD2

CDR3: CASSLASGVTYEQYF
DNA: TGTGCCAGCAGTTTGGCTAGCGGGGTAACCTACGAGCAGTACTTC
V: TRBV28
J: TRBJ2-7
size: few
D: TRBD2

CDR3: CASSENRLGTGELFF
DNA: TGTGCCAGCAGTGAAAATCGTCTGGGAACCGGGGAGCTGTTTTTT
V: TRBV6-1
J: TRBJ2-2
size: few
D: -

CDR3: CASSFRVGGTGELFF
DNA: TGTGCCAGCAGTTTCAGGGTGGGGGGCACCGGGGAGCTGTTTTTT
V: TRBV12-3/TRBV12-4
J: TRBJ2-2
size: -
D: -

CDR3: CASRDVLVNTEAFF
DNA: TGTGCCAGTAGGGACGTCCTGGTGAACACTGAAGCTTTCTTT
V: TRBV19
J: TRBJ1-1
size: many
D: -

CDR3: CASSEGPGAFSNQPQHF
DNA: TGTGCCAGCAGTGAAGGTCCCGGAGCCTTTAGCAATCAGCCCCAGCATTTT
V: TRBV6-1
J: TRBJ1-5
size: few
D: -

CDR3: CASSFLAGTGELFF
DNA: TGTGCCAGCAGCTTCTTAGCCGGGACCGGGGAGCTGTTTTTT
V: TRBV7-3
J: TRBJ2-2
size: -
D: -

CDR3: CSAHLSGRDGAYEQYF
DNA: TGCAGCGCCCACCTCTCGGGGCGGGATGGGGCCTACGAGCAGTACTTC
V: TRBV29-1
J: TRBJ2-7
size: few
D: -